This entry lists 25 T cell receptor beta chains sequenced from one sample in a study of early T cells in non-severe SARS-CoV-2 infection. MiXCR, applied by TCRdb to the 5' RACE reads, yields one record per CDR3 protein. Here the sample spans about 110,000 distinct CDR3 sequences, over 10% being singletons. The sample taken for sequencing was whole blood. The receptors here all came from an adult who was a healthcare worker with PCR-confirmed SARS-CoV-2 infection or an uninfected control (not recorded which).

This clonotype was counted a few times. The V call is TRBV2, the J call TRBJ2-1; D gene ambiguous. Germline V CDR1 and CDR2: SNHLY, FYNNEI. The CDR3 length is 12 residues. The V gene lost 4 bases and the J gene lost 5 bases, with 6 bases spanning the gap. The CDR3 DNA follows: TGTGCCAGCAGTGTCCAGGACAATGAGCAGTTCTTC. It yields the protein CASSVQDNEQFF. The variable domain in full, completed from reference TRBV2 and TRBJ2-1, reads EPEVTQTPSHQVTQMGQEVILRCVPISNHLYFYWYRQILGQKVEFLVSFYNNEISEKSEIFDDQFSVERPDGSNFTLKIRSTKLEDSAMYFCASSVQDNEQFFGPGTRLTVL.

This clonotype was counted ten times or more. This rearrangement joins TRBV20-1 to TRBJ2-3; TRBD2 matches at 9 bases. The ends lost 6 bases at V and 1 base at J; junction bases unmatched: 8. Germline CDR1 is DFQATT and CDR2 is SNEGSKA (reference sequence). The CDR3 is 15 amino acids. The CDR3 sequence is CSAALSGGGTDTQYF. CDR3 bases: TGCAGTGCAGCCCTTAGCGGGGGAGGCACAGATACGCAGTATTTT.

The chain joins TRBV29-1 to TRBJ2-5; D not resolved. V was clipped by 4 bases and J by 8 bases, with 8 bases between them. The CDR3 runs to 10 residues. CDR1 is SQVTM, CDR2 ANQGSEA, per germline. The DNA of the CDR3 is TGCAGCGTTGTCCCCGATACCCAGTACTTC. As protein: CSVVPDTQYF.

This clonotype was counted at least ten times. J is TRBJ2-5 and V is TRBV29-1, with D hard to call. Germline V gene sequence: CDR1 SQVTM, CDR2 ANQGSEA. The germline V and J ends were trimmed by 4 bases and 5 bases, with 11 bases remaining between them. This CDR3 is built from 12 residues. The CDR3 loop reads CSVGSGSETQYF. The DNA of the CDR3 is TGCAGCGTTGGGTCCGGGTCCGAGACCCAGTACTTC.

In this sample, this clonotype turned up many times. The chain links TRBV5-4 to TRBJ2-5, with a weak D call TRBD2 (6 bases). V was pared by 2 bases and J by 7 bases, with 24 bases between. CDR3 length: 17 residues. CDR1 is SGHNT, CDR2 YYREEE, per germline (reference sequence). CDR3 DNA sequence: TGTGCCAGCAGCTTACCGGGACTGGAGTCGATATCTGGGACCCAGTACTTC. It is translated as CASSLPGLESISGTQYF. The whole variable domain, remainder taken from reference TRBV5-4 and TRBJ2-5, is ETGVTQSPTHLIKTRGQQVTLRCSSQSGHNTVSWYQQALGQGPQFIFQYYREEENGRGNFPPRFSGLQFPNYSSELNVNALELDDSALYLCASSLPGLESISGTQYFGPGTRLLVL.

V is TRBV20-1 and J is TRBJ2-1; possibly TRBD2 for D (6 bases). Trimming removed 5 bases at V and 0 bases at J, with 14 bases between. Per the germline V gene, CDR1 is DFQATT and CDR2 is SNEGSKA (reference sequence). This CDR3 has 15 amino acids. The CDR3: CSAWRPGSSYNEQFF. DNA for the CDR3: TGCAGTGCTTGGCGGCCCGGGAGCTCCTACAATGAGCAGTTCTTC.

This clonotype was detected only a few times. V and J are TRBV11-2 and TRBJ2-5, with 10 bases lining up with TRBD2. Looked up from germline, CDR1 is SGHAT and CDR2 is FQNNGV. Trimming took 0 bases from V and 5 from J; bases not matched to a gene: 15. CDR3 size: 19 residues. The CDR3 nucleotides read TGTGCCAGCAGCTTAGATGGGTATCAGTCTAGCGGGAGAAAGGAGACCCAGTACTTC. Translating gives CASSLDGYQSSGRKETQYF.

The chain couples TRBV15 to TRBJ2-7; TRBD2 might be the D (6 bases). Germline V CDR1 and CDR2: LNHNV, YYDKDF (reference sequence). The CDR3 sequence is 11 residues long. Trimming took off 9 bases at V and 6 bases at J, with 12 bases between the two ends. DNA of the CDR3: TGTGCCACGGGGGGACTCGGCGAGCAGTACTTC. Its translation is CATGGLGEQYF.

There are many counts of this clonotype. The V and J genes are TRBV20-1 and TRBJ2-1, with TRBD2 matching over 12 bases. The CDR3 spans 20 residues. Looked up from germline, CDR1 is DFQATT and CDR2 is SNEGSKA (reference sequence). J lost 0 bases, V lost 6 bases, and 18 bases had no gene match. The CDR3 reads CSAPRLAGVLPYSSYNEQFF. The CDR3 DNA reads as TGCAGTGCCCCGCGACTAGCGGGGGTTCTCCCTTATAGCTCCTACAATGAGCAGTTCTTC.

This clonotype was counted at least ten times. The chain combines TRBV5-5 with TRBJ2-1, with D unclear. This CDR3 is built from 16 residues. V was pared by 2 bases and J by 1 base, with 13 bases between. CDR1 SGHKS and CDR2 YYEKEE come from the germline V gene (reference sequence). The CDR3 DNA reads TGTGCCAGCAGCTTTGGTGAGAGCCTATCCTACAATGAGCAGTTCTTC. Translating gives CASSFGESLSYNEQFF. Full variable domain (rest looked up from reference TRBV5-5 and TRBJ2-1): DAGVTQSPTHLIKTRGQQVTLRCSPISGHKSVSWYQQVLGQGPQFIFQYYEKEERGRGNFPDRFSARQFPNYSSELNVNALLLGDSALYLCASSFGESLSYNEQFFGPGTRLTVL.

As for this clonotype: One junction end disagrees with the germline gene, perhaps due to a read error. V is TRBV28 and J is TRBJ1-2; TRBD1 is a possible D gene (5 bases). Germline CDR1 MDHEN, CDR2 SYDVKM. This CDR3 is built from 14 residues. The DNA of the CDR3 is TGTGCCAGCACTTTAGGGGTGGGTGGCTATGGCTACACCTTC. Amino acid sequence: CASTLGVGGYGYTF.

This clonotype was counted many times. The V call is TRBV6-5, the J call TRBJ2-4, with TRBD1 as a possible D gene (5 bases). CDR3 length: 17 residues. The germline gives CDR1 MNHEY, CDR2 SVGAGI. V lost 2 bases and J lost 1, with 15 bases in between. Here the CDR3 reads CASSYVWAGPAKNIQYF. Here the CDR3 DNA reads TGTGCCAGCAGTTACGTCTGGGCAGGGCCGGCCAAAAACATTCAGTACTTC.

A few counts support this clonotype. The J gene is TRBJ2-2, the V gene TRBV11-2, with a tentative D call TRBD1 (6 bases). Looked up from germline, CDR1 is SGHAT and CDR2 is FQNNGV. Trimming took 5 bases from V and 0 from J, leaving 16 bases between them. The CDR3 covers 17 residues. Here the CDR3 DNA reads TGTGCCAGCAGCACCTACAGGGACACCTCGAACACCGGGGAGCTGTTTTTT. It is translated as CASSTYRDTSNTGELFF.

This clonotype was seen at least ten times. The chain links TRBV12-3 or TRBV12-4 to TRBJ2-1, with 7 bases matching TRBD2. The ends lost 2 bases at V and 5 bases at J; junction bases unmatched: 9. The CDR3 runs to 16 residues. CDR3 in DNA: TGTGCCAGCAGTTTAAGAGCAGCGGGGACCCACAATGAGCAGTTCTTC. The encoded protein is CASSLRAAGTHNEQFF.

This chain links TRBV3-1 with TRBJ1-2; possible D gene TRBD1, 5 bases. Germline V gives CDR1 LGHDT, CDR2 YNNKEL (reference sequence). This CDR3 is built from 13 residues. The germline V and J ends were trimmed by 6 bases and 3 bases, with 11 bases remaining between them. The CDR3 DNA is TGTGCCAGCAGTATCCTGGGGGACTATGGCTACACCTTC. Translating gives CASSILGDYGYTF. Full variable domain (outside the CDR3, taken from reference TRBV3-1 and TRBJ1-2): DTAVSQTPKYLVTQMGNDKSIKCEQNLGHDTMYWYKQDSKKFLKIMFSYNNKELIINETVPNRFSPKSPDKAHLNLHINSLELGDSAVYFCASSILGDYGYTFGSGTRLTVV.

At least ten counts were recorded for this clonotype. The chain has TRBV18 and TRBJ1-5, with D uncertain. The germline V and J ends were trimmed by 4 bases and 1 base, with 8 bases remaining between them. CDR1 KGHSH and CDR2 LQKENI come from the germline V gene. The CDR3 runs 14 residues. CDR3 residues: CASSRQASNQPQHF. The CDR3 DNA is TGTGCCAGCTCACGCCAGGCCAGCAATCAGCCCCAGCATTTT.

The sample holds a few counts of this clonotype. V usage is TRBV10-2 and J usage is TRBJ2-2, with TRBD1 as a possible D gene (6 bases). CDR1 and CDR2 (germline): WSHSY, SAAADI. V was trimmed by 10 bases and J by 1 base, leaving 13 bases between them. CDR3 length: 14 amino acids. The CDR3 protein is CAILPGQNTGELFF. In nucleotides, the CDR3 is TGCGCCATCCTCCCGGGACAGAACACCGGGGAGCTGTTTTTT.

This clonotype was seen many times. CDR3 in amino acids: CATSERTGPGNTIYF. DNA of the CDR3: TGTGCCACCAGCGAGCGGACAGGGCCTGGAAACACCATATATTTT. The rearrangement joins TRBV15 to TRBJ1-3, with 8 nucleotides matching TRBD1. Germline-derived CDR1 and CDR2 are LNHNV and YYDKDF (reference sequence). Unmatched junction bases numbered 5, after V lost 5 bases and J lost 2 bases. The length of the CDR3 is 15 residues.

This clonotype has only a few counts. This chain joins TRBV5-5 and TRBJ1-1, with 7 bases lining up with TRBD1. V lost 4 bases and J lost 4; bases outside the gene matches: 7. This CDR3 has 14 amino acids. In germline, CDR1 is SGHKS, CDR2 YYEKEE (reference sequence). CDR3 nucleotides: TGTGCCAGCAGCGCCTACAGGGGCGGCACTGAAGCTTTCTTT. This sequence encodes CASSAYRGGTEAFF.

The rearrangement links TRBV12-5 to TRBJ1-2; D unresolved. Trimming left V 6 bases short and J 1 base short, with 6 bases between. The V gene's germline CDR1 is LGHNT and CDR2 FRNRAP. This CDR3 has 12 residues. The CDR3 nucleotides are TGTGCTAGTGGGATGAATAACTATGGCTACACCTTC. Translating gives CASGMNNYGYTF. The full variable domain, rest sourced from reference TRBV12-5 and TRBJ1-2, is DARVTQTPRHKVTEMGQEVTMRCQPILGHNTVFWYRQTMMQGLELLAYFRNRAPLDDSGMPKDRFSAEMPDATLATLKIQPSEPRDSAVYFCASGMNNYGYTFGSGTRLTVV.

The count of this clonotype is one. The rearrangement links TRBV6-5 to TRBJ2-1, with TRBD1 identical over 9 bases. The CDR3 sequence is 13 residues long. Looked up from germline, CDR1 is MNHEY and CDR2 is SVGAGI. Trimming took 5 bases from V and 7 from J; bases not matched to a gene: 3. This CDR3 reads CASSGTGRNEQFF. In DNA form, the CDR3 reads TGTGCCAGCAGTGGGACAGGGAGGAATGAGCAGTTCTTC.

V and J are TRBV29-1 and TRBJ2-5; 7 bases line up with TRBD1. CDR1 SQVTM and CDR2 ANQGSEA come from the germline V gene. The CDR3 has 15 amino acids. The J segment lost 1 base and the V segment lost 4 bases, leaving 9 bases of the junction unmatched. CDR3 sequence reads: CSVAPWTGSQETQYF. Here the CDR3 DNA reads TGCAGCGTTGCCCCCTGGACAGGCTCCCAAGAGACCCAGTACTTC.

This clonotype was detected ten times or more. J is TRBJ2-3 and V is TRBV5-1; a weak D match, TRBD2 (6 bases). CDR1 is SGHRS and CDR2 is YFSETQ in the germline V gene. CDR3 length equals 14 residues. Trimming removed 5 bases at V and 3 bases at J, with 13 bases between. In nucleotides, the CDR3 is TGCGCCAGCAGAAACGGGGGACTGACAGATACGCAGTATTTT. Its translation is CASRNGGLTDTQYF. Looking up the rest from reference TRBV5-1 and TRBJ2-3 gives the full variable domain: KAGVTQTPRYLIKTRGQQVTLSCSPISGHRSVSWYQQTPGQGLQFLFEYFSETQRNKGNFPGRFSGRQFSNSRSEMNVSTLELGDSALYLCASRNGGLTDTQYFGPGTRLTVL.

This clonotype was picked up a small number of times. The V gene is TRBV28, the J gene TRBJ2-7; tentatively, D is TRBD1 or TRBD2 (5 bases each). With 4 bases removed from V and 3 bases from J, the gap between germline ends came to 10 bases. This CDR3 has 13 residues. Germline assignment: CDR1 MDHEN and CDR2 SYDVKM. CDR3 in DNA: TGTGCCAGCAGTTCGGGACCCTTCTACGAGCAGTACTTC. This encodes CASSSGPFYEQYF. Using reference TRBV28 and TRBJ2-7 for the parts outside the CDR3, the full variable domain is DVKVTQSSRYLVKRTGEKVFLECVQDMDHENMFWYRQDPGLGLRLIYFSYDVKMKEKGDIPEGYSVSREKKERFSLILESASTNQTSMYLCASSSGPFYEQYFGPGTRLTVT.

The V gene is TRBV7-3, the J gene TRBJ1-5, with D unclear. The CDR3 loop spans 10 amino acids. The V gene lost 5 bases and the J gene lost 11 bases, with 7 bases spanning the gap. Germline V gene sequence: CDR1 SGHTA, CDR2 FQGTGA. The CDR3 DNA reads TGTGCCAGCAGCCCCTCGACCCAGCATTTT. This sequence encodes CASSPSTQHF.